A single sample is the source of the 7 T cell receptor beta chains below, sequenced in a study of response to subunit inactivated influenza vaccine. In TCRdb, the RT-PCR reads were re-called with MiXCR into one record per CDR3 protein. The data hold 200,000 to 300,000 distinct CDR3 sequences, with 10% to 15% observed a single time. Source: non-naive T cells sorted from PBMCs, taken 14 to 15 days before vaccination. The receptor source for this set is a man aged 50-59 years who received an inactivated influenza vaccine.

V gene TRBV3-1 combines with J gene TRBJ2-3; TRBD2 matches at 7 bases. The germline V gene encodes CDR1 LGHDT and CDR2 YNNKEL (reference sequence). J was trimmed by 5 bases and V by 10 bases; bases with no gene match: 12. The CDR3 is 14 amino acids. The CDR3 region has the DNA TGTGCCACATCTCGGGCTAGCGGAGTAGATACGCAGTATTTT. Amino acid sequence: CATSRASGVDTQYF.

Concerning this clonotype: The junction and the germline gene differ at one end; a read error may be behind it. The CDR3 loop is CTSSFSDFGITGANVLTF. The CDR3 nucleotides are TGTACCAGCAGTTTTTCTGATTTTGGCATAACTGGGGCCAACGTCCTGACTTTC. The chain recombines TRBV12-3 or TRBV12-4 with TRBJ2-6, with unresolved D. The CDR3 spans 18 residues.

CDR3: CATSRDAFDSLGETQYF. The CDR3 nucleotides read TGTGCCACCAGCAGGGATGCGTTTGACTCCCTGGGGGAGACCCAGTACTTC. J is TRBJ2-5 and V is TRBV15, with D hard to call. V shed 3 bases and J shed 5 bases, with 22 bases lying between them. Germline-derived CDR1 and CDR2 are LNHNV and YYDKDF (reference sequence). The CDR3 consists of 17 residues.

This clonotype was seen repeatedly, ten times or more. This may come from a read error, since a much larger clone is one base off. V gene TRBV6-1 combines with J gene TRBJ1-1; 8 bases match TRBD1. CDR1 and CDR2 from the germline V gene are MNHNS and SASEGT. V was clipped by 6 bases and J by 1 base; unmatched bases: 4. The CDR3 covers 14 residues. DNA of the CDR3: TGTGCCAGCAGCTTTGGACAGGGGAACACTGAAGCTTTCTTT. Amino acid sequence: CASSFGQGNTEAFF.

This clonotype was observed a handful of times. This chain connects TRBV7-2 to TRBJ1-5; D unclear. There are 13 residues in the CDR3. V was shortened by 5 bases and J by 7 bases, with 12 bases between the two germline ends. Germline assignment: CDR1 SGHTA and CDR2 FQGNSA. The CDR3 DNA sequence: TGTGCCAGCAGCCTTGAAAGTTCGCAGCCCCAGCATTTT. Its translation: CASSLESSQPQHF.

The table lists this clonotype with many counts. The V gene is TRBV4-3, the J gene TRBJ1-1; TRBD1 agrees at 7 bases. V lost 0 bases and J lost 4; bases outside the gene matches: 8. The CDR3 has 16 residues. Germline CDR1 reads LGHNA; CDR2 reads YSLEER. The CDR3 DNA follows: TGCGCCAGCAGCCAAGATGCAGGGGGTAGGACCACTGAAGCTTTCTTT. Protein product: CASSQDAGGRTTEAFF.

V is TRBV27 and J is TRBJ1-1; D is undetermined. With 7 bases removed from V and 5 bases from J, the gap between germline ends came to 26 bases. This CDR3 contains 17 residues. Germline V gene sequence: CDR1 MNHEY, CDR2 SMNVEV (reference sequence). CDR3 nucleotide sequence: TGTGCCAGCAAAACCCCCTTCGGGTCGGTTGGAGGAACTGAAGCTTTCTTT. Translation: CASKTPFGSVGGTEAFF.